The 15 T cell receptor beta chains below come from one sample, sequenced in a study of immune heterogeneity within non-small cell lung tumors. Multiplex PCR amplified the TCR beta CDR3 region. Its first round ran for around 10 cycles with 32 V and 13 J primers. TCRdb reanalysed the multiplex PCR reads using MiXCR and keeps one entry per CDR3 protein. This table holds roughly 2,000 distinct CDR3 sequences, about 35% found once. Template input was genomic DNA from bulk tumor (roughly 630 ng per sample). While surgery was under way, several biopsies spaced far apart were taken per primary tumor. Samples came from untreated patients having curative surgery for newly diagnosed non-small cell lung cancer. The sample consisted of lung tumor tissue. These receptors all come from a man between 65 and 85 years old with non-small cell lung cancer.

This clonotype is judged medium-sized. The V gene is TRBV2, the J gene TRBJ2-7, with D possibly TRBD2 on 5 matching bases. V lost 3 bases to trimming and J lost 7 bases, with 13 bases between them. The CDR3 runs to 13 residues. Germline CDR1 reads SNHLY; CDR2 reads FYNNEI. The CDR3 sequence: CASSDGVSREQYF. The CDR3 DNA reads TGTGCCAGCAGTGACGGGGTTTCAAGGGAGCAGTACTTC.

The rearrangement joins TRBV4-1 to TRBJ2-5, with D perhaps being TRBD1 or TRBD2 (6 bases each). There are 13 residues in the CDR3. The germline V gene encodes CDR1 MGHRA and CDR2 YSYEKL. V shed 4 bases and J shed 4 bases, with 10 bases lying between them. Here the CDR3 DNA reads TGCGCCAGCAGCCCTCCGGGGGCAGAGACCCAGTACTTC. This sequence encodes CASSPPGAETQYF.

A few counts support this clonotype. The V gene is TRBV10-1, the J gene TRBJ2-3, with 7 bases fitting TRBD1. CDR1 is WNHNN, CDR2 SYGVQD, per germline (reference sequence). The CDR3 covers 14 residues. The ends lost 4 bases at V and 4 bases at J; junction bases unmatched: 5. The CDR3 coding sequence is TGCGCCAGCAGTGGGGGGACAGCCCCAGATACGCAGTATTTT. Its translation is CASSGGTAPDTQYF.

This clonotype was found a few times. The V and J genes are TRBV3-1 and TRBJ2-5, with 7 bases fitting TRBD2. Per germline, CDR1 LGHDT and CDR2 YNNKEL (reference sequence). V was pared by 4 bases and J by 0 bases, with 5 bases of the junction left unmatched. This CDR3 is built from 15 residues. For the CDR3, the DNA is TGTGCCAGCAGCCCTGTCGGGACTAACCAAGAGACCCAGTACTTC. Protein product: CASSPVGTNQETQYF.

The J gene is TRBJ2-3, the V gene TRBV20-1; a weak D match, TRBD2 (6 bases). The germline CDR1 and CDR2 sequences are DFQATT and SNEGSKA (reference sequence). This CDR3 has 15 residues. The V end lost 0 bases, the J end lost 2 bases, and 12 bases lay between the germline ends. CDR3 nucleotide sequence: TGCAGTGCTAGAGATGACGCGGGGTCCACAGATACGCAGTATTTT. Protein: CSARDDAGSTDTQYF.

This clonotype is termed medium-sized. This chain uses TRBV20-1 with TRBJ2-1; 7 bases match TRBD1. The CDR3 length is 14 residues. Germline V CDR1 and CDR2: DFQATT, SNEGSKA (reference sequence). The J segment lost 10 bases and the V segment lost 4 bases, leaving 13 bases of the junction unmatched. The CDR3 loop is CSANRQGDGGEQFF. The DNA for the CDR3 is TGCAGTGCTAACCGACAGGGTGATGGGGGAGAGCAGTTCTTC.

This chain uses TRBV3-1 with TRBJ2-1; 7 nucleotides match TRBD2. The CDR3 totals 14 residues. Germline V CDR1 and CDR2: LGHDT, YNNKEL (reference sequence). V lost 5 bases, J lost 1 base, and 2 bases stayed unmatched. CDR3 bases: TGTGCCAGCAGCGGTAGCGGGTCCTACAATGAGCAGTTCTTC. Translation: CASSGSGSYNEQFF.

The V and J genes are TRBV12-3 or TRBV12-4 and TRBJ2-1; a possible D gene is TRBD2 (5 bases). Trimming shortened V by 3 bases and J by 5 bases, and 11 bases separated the two germline ends. The CDR3 extends over 14 amino acids. CDR3 sequence reads: CASSFLQEDNEQFF. DNA for the CDR3: TGTGCCAGCAGTTTTTTGCAGGAGGACAATGAGCAGTTCTTC.

Comment on this clonotype: The junction does not match germline at one end; this may be a read error. The chain employs TRBV2 and TRBJ1-3, with D hard to call. This CDR3 comprises 14 residues. Germline loops: CDR1 SNHLY, CDR2 FYNNEI. DNA of the CDR3: TGTGCCAGCAGTGGACACCGCTCTGGAAACACCGTATATTTT. Protein product: CASSGHRSGNTVYF.

By sample share, this clonotype is medium-sized. The chain recombines TRBV30 with TRBJ2-7, with 7 bases aligning to TRBD1. The germline V gene encodes CDR1 GTSNPN and CDR2 SVGIG (reference sequence). The CDR3 sequence is 14 residues long. Trimming removed 0 bases from V and 4 bases from J; junction bases left unmatched: 6. CDR3 sequence reads: CAWSVQGIIYEQYF. CDR3 coding DNA: TGTGCCTGGAGTGTACAGGGGATTATTTACGAGCAGTACTTC.

This clonotype qualifies as large. The gene calls are TRBV10-3 and TRBJ1-2; unclear D gene. V was cut by 3 bases and J by 8 bases, with 22 bases left in between. Looked up from germline, CDR1 is ENHRY and CDR2 is SYGVKD. The length of the CDR3 is 16 residues. Here the CDR3 reads CAISELGGPLSGGYTF. The CDR3 bases are TGTGCCATCAGTGAATTGGGAGGGCCGCTTTCCGGGGGCTACACCTTC.

This clonotype came up a few times. In nucleotides, the CDR3 is TGCAGTGCTCAGAGACTAGGCACGGGAAAAGGCTACGAGCAGTACTTC. The encoded protein is CSAQRLGTGKGYEQYF. The chain has TRBV20-1 and TRBJ2-7; D is possibly TRBD2 (6 bases). Trimming cost V 5 bases and J 3 bases, with 23 bases left between them. Germline CDR1 DFQATT, CDR2 SNEGSKA (reference sequence). The CDR3 is 16 residues long.

This clonotype was seen only a few times. The V and J genes are TRBV6-1 and TRBJ2-1; D might be TRBD1 (5 bases). V lost 5 bases and J 0 bases, leaving 14 bases between the germline ends. The CDR3 length is 16 residues. Per the germline V gene, CDR1 is MNHNS and CDR2 is SASEGT. In DNA, the CDR3 is TGTGCCAGCAGTAGATACAGGAAGAGCTCCTACAATGAGCAGTTCTTC. It yields the protein CASSRYRKSSYNEQFF.

The genes are TRBV7-4 and TRBJ1-6; maybe TRBD1 (6 bases). This CDR3 contains 16 residues. Per germline, CDR1 SGHVT and CDR2 SQSDAQ. Trimming pared 5 bases from V and 3 bases from J, leaving 14 bases between. DNA of the CDR3: TGTGCCAGCAGCCAATCGGGGGGCATCTATAATTCACCCCTCCACTTT. Translated, it gives CASSQSGGIYNSPLHF. The full variable domain, in which reference TRBV7-4 and TRBJ1-6 provide the parts outside the CDR3, is GAGVSQSPRYKVAKRGRDVALRCDSISGHVTLYWYRQTLGQGSEVLTYSQSDAQRDKSGRPSGRFSAERPERSVSTLKIQRTEQGDSAVYLCASSQSGGIYNSPLHFGNGTRLTVT.

This clonotype is labeled medium-sized. This rearrangement joins TRBV18 to TRBJ2-5; D possibly corresponds to TRBD1 (6 bases). The CDR3 loop spans 14 amino acids. Trimming stripped 5 bases from V and 7 bases from J, with 17 bases between. Per germline, CDR1 KGHSH and CDR2 LQKENI. In nucleotides, the CDR3 is TGTGCCAGCTCATACGGGGACAATTCAGTGACCCAGTACTTC. It translates to CASSYGDNSVTQYF.